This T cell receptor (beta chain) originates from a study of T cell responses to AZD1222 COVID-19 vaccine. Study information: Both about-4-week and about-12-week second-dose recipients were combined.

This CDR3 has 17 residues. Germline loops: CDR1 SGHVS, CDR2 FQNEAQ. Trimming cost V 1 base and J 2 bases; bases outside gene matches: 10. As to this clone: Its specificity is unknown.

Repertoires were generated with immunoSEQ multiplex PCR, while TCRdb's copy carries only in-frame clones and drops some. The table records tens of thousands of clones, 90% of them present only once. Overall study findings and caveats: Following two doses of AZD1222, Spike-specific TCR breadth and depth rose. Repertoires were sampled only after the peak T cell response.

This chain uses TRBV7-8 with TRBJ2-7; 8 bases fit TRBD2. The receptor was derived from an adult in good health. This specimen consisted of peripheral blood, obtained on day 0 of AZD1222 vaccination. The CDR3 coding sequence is TGTGCCAGCAGCTTAGTGGCTAGCGGGCCGGGAACCTACGAGCAGTACTTC. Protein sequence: CASSLVASGPGTYEQYF.